These 23 T cell receptor beta chains originate from one sample sequenced in a study of T cell changes during pregnancy in multiple sclerosis. TCRdb's table, derived via immunoSEQ multiplex PCR, lists solely in-frame clones and lacks some. The sample holds some 77,000 clones; around nine tenths are singletons and the top ten take over 2%. The source was peripheral blood, collected in the second trimester of pregnancy. These receptors were collected from a female donor in good health, enrolled as a control in a pregnancy study.

The gene calls are TRBV6-5 and TRBJ1-1; no clear D gene. The CDR3 length is 13 residues. Germline CDR1 reads MNHEY; CDR2 reads SVGAGI. The germline V and J ends were trimmed by 3 bases and 4 bases, with 9 bases remaining between them. CDR3 region: CASSYGGSTEAFF. CDR3 DNA: TGTGCCAGCAGTTATGGAGGGTCCACTGAAGCTTTCTTT.

With respect to this clone: The sample has other DNA sequences that encode this CDR3 too. The chain carries TRBV7-2 and TRBJ1-2; D call uncertain. V dropped 1 base and J dropped 2 bases, with 5 bases sitting between them. The CDR3 loop spans 13 amino acids. Per germline, CDR1 SGHTA and CDR2 FQGNSA. The CDR3 DNA reads TGTGCCAGCAGCTTAGGGCAGAACTATGGCTACACCTTC. It encodes CASSLGQNYGYTF.

The chain carries TRBV4-3 and TRBJ1-6; 8 positions agree with TRBD1. The CDR3 is 18 residues long. Germline V gene data show CDR1 as LGHNA and CDR2 as YSLEER. The junction had 8 bases not matched to a gene; V was cut back by 0 bases and J by 4 bases. The CDR3 nucleotides are TGCGCCAGCAGCCAAGATAAAGACAGGGGTTTGTATAATTCACCCCTCCACTTT. This sequence encodes CASSQDKDRGLYNSPLHF.

The chain uses TRBV27 and TRBJ1-3; D may be TRBD1 (6 bases). Germline lookup yields CDR1 MNHEY and CDR2 SMNVEV (reference sequence). The length of the CDR3 is 17 residues. Trimming pared 11 bases from V and 4 bases from J, leaving 27 bases between. DNA of the CDR3: TGTGCCGGGCAGGGGACCCCGGACTCAGGGGAAGGAAACACCATATATTTT. Amino acids: CAGQGTPDSGEGNTIYF.

The chain couples TRBV7-9 to TRBJ1-4; 11 nucleotides align to TRBD1. The CDR3 contains 13 residues. CDR1 and CDR2 (germline): SEHNR, FQNEAQ (reference sequence). The J segment lost 7 bases and the V segment lost 8 bases, leaving 3 bases of the junction unmatched. The CDR3 is CASGQGAGEKLFF. The CDR3 DNA reads TGTGCCAGCGGACAGGGGGCCGGTGAAAAACTGTTTTTT. Looking up the rest from reference TRBV7-9 and TRBJ1-4 gives the full variable domain: DTGVSQNPRHKITKRGQNVTFRCDPISEHNRLYWYRQTLGQGPEFLTYFQNEAQLEKSRLLSDRFSAERPKGSFSTLEIQRTEQGDSAMYLCASGQGAGEKLFFGSGTQLSVL.

The chain has TRBV5-5 and TRBJ1-2, with D possibly TRBD1 on 6 matching bases. Germline-derived CDR1 and CDR2 are SGHKS and YYEKEE (reference sequence). The CDR3 has 14 residues. The V end was cut by 0 bases, the J end by 0 bases, with 6 bases between. CDR3 DNA sequence: TGTGCCAGCAGCTTGGACAGGGCTAACTATGGCTACACCTTC. The encoded protein is CASSLDRANYGYTF.

The V call is TRBV7-3, the J call TRBJ2-3; 11 bases fit TRBD2. The CDR3 consists of 14 residues. J was trimmed by 5 bases and V by 3 bases; bases with no gene match: 1. Germline lookup yields CDR1 SGHTA and CDR2 FQGTGA. The CDR3 bases are TGTGCCAGCAGCTTTGGGACTAGCGGAGATACGCAGTATTTT. This translates into CASSFGTSGDTQYF. Complete variable domain (other parts from reference TRBV7-3 and TRBJ2-3): GAGVSQTPSNKVTEKGKYVELRCDPISGHTALYWYRQSLGQGPEFLIYFQGTGAADDSGLPNDRFFAVRPEGSVSTLKIQRTERGDSAVYLCASSFGTSGDTQYFGPGTRLTVL.

The genes are TRBV15 and TRBJ1-1, with TRBD1 as a possible D gene (5 bases). The germline V and J ends were trimmed by 5 bases and 1 base, with 11 bases remaining between them. Per germline, CDR1 LNHNV and CDR2 YYDKDF (reference sequence). CDR3 length: 14 residues. CDR3 residues: CATSPSTGNTEAFF. The CDR3 coding sequence is TGTGCCACCAGCCCGAGTACAGGGAACACTGAAGCTTTCTTT.

This clone was counted only a few times. The chain recombines TRBV4-2 with TRBJ1-1; D unclear. Germline V gene lookup returns CDR1 LGHNA and CDR2 YNFKEQ. The length of the CDR3 is 12 residues. V dropped 7 bases and J dropped 2 bases, with 8 bases sitting between them. In nucleotides, the CDR3 is TGTGCCAGCATCAGGTCAAACACTGAAGCTTTCTTT. Translation gives CASIRSNTEAFF.

The chain uses TRBV5-8 and TRBJ2-7; D gene unclear. The CDR3 sequence is 11 residues long. Germline assignment: CDR1 SGHTS and CDR2 YDEGEE. V lost 1 base to trimming and J lost 7 bases, with 6 bases between them. Here the CDR3 DNA reads TGTGCCAGCAGCTTGATGAGGGAGCAGTACTTC. Its protein product is CASSLMREQYF.

V gene TRBV28 combines with J gene TRBJ2-7; D may be TRBD2 (5 bases). CDR1 and CDR2 (germline): MDHEN, SYDVKM. The CDR3 extends over 11 amino acids. Trimming shortened V by 3 bases and J by 6 bases, and 6 bases separated the two germline ends. CDR3 region: CASSLEVEQYF. The CDR3 nucleotides are TGTGCCAGCAGTTTGGAGGTCGAGCAGTACTTC.

The chain links TRBV2 to TRBJ2-5; TRBD1 is a possible D gene (5 bases). Looked up from germline, CDR1 is SNHLY and CDR2 is FYNNEI. Trimming removed 1 base from V and 4 bases from J, with 13 bases in between. CDR3 length: 15 residues. The CDR3, as DNA: TGTGCCAGCAGTGAAGACCCAGGGAAAACAGAGACCCAGTACTTC. It is translated as CASSEDPGKTETQYF.

The J gene is TRBJ2-7, the V gene TRBV7-2; 10 bases are a match to TRBD2. V trimming: 3 bases; J trimming: 1 base; junction bases outside the gene matches: 0. The CDR3 covers 14 residues. Germline V gene sequence: CDR1 SGHTA, CDR2 FQGNSA. CDR3 sequence (DNA): TGTGCCAGCAGCTTTAGCGGGGGGTCCTACGAGCAGTACTTC. Protein product: CASSFSGGSYEQYF.

The chain recombines TRBV25-1 with TRBJ1-4; D is unresolved. The length of the CDR3 is 16 residues. V was clipped by 3 bases and J by 6 bases, with 17 bases between them. Germline V gives CDR1 MGHDK, CDR2 SYGVNS. The CDR3 protein is CASSDGLREGDEKLFF. The CDR3 DNA is TGTGCCAGCAGTGATGGATTAAGGGAGGGTGATGAAAAACTGTTTTTT.

The V call is TRBV13, the J call TRBJ2-6; 7 nucleotides match TRBD1. This CDR3 spans 16 amino acids. Germline V gives CDR1 PRHDT, CDR2 FYEKMQ (reference sequence). V was clipped by 3 bases and J by 2 bases; unmatched bases: 4. The CDR3 coding sequence is TGTGCCAGCAGCTTCCCGACAGGGACTGGGGCCAACGTCCTGACTTTC. This codes for CASSFPTGTGANVLTF.

The chain couples TRBV7-2 to TRBJ2-7, with D possibly TRBD2 on 5 matching bases. Trimming took off 4 bases at V and 0 bases at J, with 16 bases between the two ends. The CDR3 extends over 16 amino acids. Germline V lookup: CDR1 SGHTA, CDR2 FQGNSA. DNA for the CDR3: TGTGCCAGCAGCTACCAACGAGGGCGTAGCTCCTACGAGCAGTACTTC. Its protein product is CASSYQRGRSSYEQYF.

This clone was found a few times. The chain uses TRBV28 and TRBJ2-6; D may be TRBD1 (6 bases). V was trimmed by 6 bases and J by 1 base, leaving 19 bases between them. CDR3 length: 18 residues. The germline CDR1 and CDR2 sequences are MDHEN and SYDVKM. CDR3 sequence reads: CASRRSGVGFSGANVLTF. The CDR3 DNA sequence: TGTGCCAGCAGGAGATCAGGGGTCGGTTTTTCTGGGGCCAACGTCCTGACTTTC.

The V call is TRBV5-4, the J call TRBJ2-5; 8 nucleotides align to TRBD1. The CDR3 has 15 amino acids. With 3 bases clipped from V and 0 bases from J, the junction kept 4 bases outside the gene matches. Germline CDR1 is SGHNT and CDR2 is YYREEE (reference sequence). The CDR3: CASSSEQGDQETQYF. CDR3 DNA: TGTGCCAGCAGCTCGGAACAGGGGGACCAAGAGACCCAGTACTTC.

The V and J genes are TRBV6-1 and TRBJ2-5; the D gene is possibly TRBD1 (6 bases). CDR1 and CDR2 (germline): MNHNS, SASEGT. The ends were cut back, 9 bases at V and 2 bases at J, with 19 bases in the middle. The CDR3 loop spans 15 amino acids. CDR3 residues: CARPKGDPRQETQYF. CDR3 nucleotide sequence: TGTGCCAGACCGAAGGGGGACCCCAGACAAGAGACCCAGTACTTC.

This rearrangement joins TRBV10-3 to TRBJ1-6; D not certain. V gave up 8 bases and J gave up 8 bases, with 22 bases separating them. The CDR3 has 16 residues. Germline V gene data show CDR1 as ENHRY and CDR2 as SYGVKD. In nucleotides, the CDR3 is TGTGCCATCGCACGAACGCCGGTCGGCGAGGATTCACCCCTCCACTTT. Translation: CAIARTPVGEDSPLHF.

The chain joins TRBV19 to TRBJ1-5; tentatively, D is TRBD1 (6 bases). The CDR3 spans 14 residues. V lost 2 bases and J lost 1, with 6 bases in between. Germline values: CDR1 LNHDA, CDR2 SQIVND (reference sequence). CDR3 sequence reads: CASSIRGSNQPQHF. In DNA, the CDR3 is TGTGCCAGTAGTATAAGGGGGAGCAATCAGCCCCAGCATTTT.

The chain recombines TRBV4-3 with TRBJ1-6; D perhaps matches TRBD1 (6 bases). Germline V lookup: CDR1 LGHNA, CDR2 YSLEER. The V end lost 3 bases, the J end lost 9 bases, and 12 bases lay between the germline ends. There are 14 residues in the CDR3. This chain's CDR3 is CASSHGSGVSPLHF. The CDR3 DNA follows: TGCGCCAGCAGCCACGGGTCAGGGGTTTCACCCCTCCACTTT.

The chain is built from TRBV30 and TRBJ2-3, with D tentatively TRBD2 (8 bases). V gave up 0 bases and J gave up 1 base, with 14 bases separating them. This CDR3 contains 16 residues. CDR1 is GTSNPN, CDR2 SVGIG, per germline (reference sequence). CDR3 sequence reads: CAWSVGTAGGTDTQYF. In DNA form, the CDR3 reads TGTGCCTGGAGTGTGGGGACAGCGGGAGGCACAGATACGCAGTATTTT. Using reference TRBV30 and TRBJ2-3 for the parts outside the CDR3, the full variable domain is SQTIHQWPATLVQPVGSPLSLECTVEGTSNPNLYWYRQAAGRGLQLLFYSVGIGQISSEVPQNLSASRPQDRQFILSSKKLLLSDSGFYLCAWSVGTAGGTDTQYFGPGTRLTVL.